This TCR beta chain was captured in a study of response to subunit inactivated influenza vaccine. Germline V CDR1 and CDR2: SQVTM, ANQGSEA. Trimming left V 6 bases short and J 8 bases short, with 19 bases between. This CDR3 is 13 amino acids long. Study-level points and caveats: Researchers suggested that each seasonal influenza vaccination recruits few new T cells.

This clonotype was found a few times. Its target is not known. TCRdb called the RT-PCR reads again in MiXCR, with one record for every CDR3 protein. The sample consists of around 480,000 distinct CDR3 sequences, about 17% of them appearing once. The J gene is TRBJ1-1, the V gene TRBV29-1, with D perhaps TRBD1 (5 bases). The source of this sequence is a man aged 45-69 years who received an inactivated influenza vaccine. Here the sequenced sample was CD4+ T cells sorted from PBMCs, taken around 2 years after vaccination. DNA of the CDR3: TGCAGCGTGGGGGGAGGACGTACGGAAGAAGCTTTCTTT. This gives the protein CSVGGGRTEEAFF. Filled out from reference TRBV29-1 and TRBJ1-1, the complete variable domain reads SAVISQKPSRDICQRGTSLTIQCQVDSQVTMMFWYRQQPGQSLTLIATANQGSEATYESGFVIDKFPISRPNLTFSTLTVSNMSPEDSSIYLCSVGGGRTEEAFFGQGTRLTVV.